Listed below are T cell receptor beta chains from one sample, sequenced in a study of neurological immune-mediated disorders. From the 5' RACE reads, TCRdb called clonotypes with MiXCR, one entry per CDR3 protein. The profile covers roughly 50,000 distinct CDR3 sequences, with about 25% appearing a single time and approximately 23% taken by the ten largest. Sequencing was done on a sample of PBMCs. The receptors shown here come from a woman in her seventies in good health. Each CDR3 is given with its conserved first and last residue. D genes are given only for firm matches. A row's size may be missing; if present it is once, few, many or a size class.

v_call	clone_size	j_call	d_call	cdr3_nt	cdr3_aa
TRBV5-6	many	TRBJ2-5	-	TGTGCCAGCAGCTTGTTAAGACGAGGGGCAGGGGAGACCCAGTACTTC	CASSLLRRGAGETQYF
TRBV5-1	many	TRBJ1-1	TRBD1	TGCGCCAGCAGCGTTAGCGGGACAGGGAACACTGAAGCTTTCTTT	CASSVSGTGNTEAFF
TRBV20-1	many	TRBJ2-2	TRBD2	TGCAGTGCTAGCAGCGGGGCAAACACCGGGGAGCTGTTTTTT	CSASSGANTGELFF
TRBV12-3/TRBV12-4	many	TRBJ1-3	-	TGTGCCAGCAGTTTTTCGAGCTCTGGAAACACCATATATTTT	CASSFSSSGNTIYF
TRBV20-1	many	TRBJ2-1	TRBD2	TGCAGTGCTAGAGATTCCAATATACTAGCGGGAGTTTCGGGGTACAATGAGCAGTTCTTC	CSARDSNILAGVSGYNEQFF
TRBV2	many	TRBJ2-3	-	TGTGCCAGCAGTGGGACTAGCACAGATACGCAGTATTTT	CASSGTSTDTQYF
TRBV18	-	TRBJ1-1	-	TGTGCCAGCTCACCACCTCCTAATACTGAAGCTTTCTTT	CASSPPPNTEAFF
TRBV19	-	TRBJ2-2	TRBD1	TGTGCCAGCAAGCACACCCGGGACAGGCCCACCGGGGAGCTGTTTTTT	CASKHTRDRPTGELFF
TRBV10-3	-	TRBJ2-7	-	TGTGCCATCAGTGGGGAAGGGAGCTCCTACGAGCAGTACTTC	CAISGEGSSYEQYF
TRBV5-5	-	TRBJ2-1	-	TGTGCCAGCAGCTTCCCTCCGAGGTTCGGTGAGCAGTTCTTC	CASSFPPRFGEQFF
TRBV29-1	many	TRBJ2-7	TRBD1	TGCAGCGTTGTTGGAGAAACAGGGGGCATGTACGAGCAGTACTTC	CSVVGETGGMYEQYF
TRBV12-3/TRBV12-4	many	TRBJ2-5	-	TGTGCCAGCAGTTTCGGGGGACGGGGGACCCAGTACTTC	CASSFGGRGTQYF
TRBV7-2	many	TRBJ1-2	TRBD1	TGTGCCAGCAGCTCCGACAGGGGAGGGGGCGGCTACACCTTC	CASSSDRGGGGYTF
TRBV2	-	TRBJ2-3	-	TGTGCCAGCAGTGGGCTACTCACAGATACGCAGTATTTT	CASSGLLTDTQYF
TRBV12-3/TRBV12-4	once	TRBJ1-1	-	TGTGCCAGCAGTCCTCTCCAGAACACTGAAGCTTTCTTT	CASSPLQNTEAFF
TRBV20-1	many	TRBJ2-5	-	TGCAGTGCTATGCTTCTTAGTCAAGAGACCCAGTACTTC	CSAMLLSQETQYF
TRBV29-1	many	TRBJ2-1	-	TGCAGCGTGGGTCGGACTACGAACAATGAGCAGTTCTTC	CSVGRTTNNEQFF
TRBV5-8	many	TRBJ2-2	-	TGTGCCAGCAGCTTGAACAGGGCGGCCGGGGAGCTGTTTTTT	CASSLNRAAGELFF
TRBV5-1	many	TRBJ2-7	-	TGCGCCAGCAGCTCGCCCCCAAATACCTACGAGCAGTACTTC	CASSSPPNTYEQYF
TRBV18	-	TRBJ2-7	TRBD2	TGTGCCAGCTCACCATTCCAGGCTAGCGGGTCCGCCTACGAGCAGTACTTC	CASSPFQASGSAYEQYF
TRBV11-2	-	TRBJ1-2	-	TGTGCCAGCAGCTTTAGGGATGTGTGCTACACCTTC	CASSFRDVCYTF
TRBV7-2	few	TRBJ2-5	-	TGTGCCAGCAGCTTAGGGAGCGCTTACCAAGAGACCCAGTACTTC	CASSLGSAYQETQYF
TRBV5-6	many	TRBJ2-3	-	TGTGCCAGCAGCTTGAAGGCCACAGATACGCAGTATTTT	CASSLKATDTQYF
TRBV27	many	TRBJ2-3	-	TGTGCCAGCAGCCGTCGGGACCACACAGATACGCAGTATTTT	CASSRRDHTDTQYF
TRBV5-4	-	TRBJ2-5	-	TGTGCCAGCAGCCACCGGGACCTCGACCAAGAGACCCAGTACTTC	CASSHRDLDQETQYF
TRBV20-1	many	TRBJ1-4	-	TGCAGTGCTAGCCCCCCAGTTCAGTATAATGAAAAACTGTTTTTT	CSASPPVQYNEKLFF
TRBV20-1	many	TRBJ2-3	-	TGCAGTGCTAGTATTATTCCGGGACCAGATACGCAGTATTTT	CSASIIPGPDTQYF
TRBV5-1	-	TRBJ2-7	TRBD1	TGCGCCAGCAGCCCGAACAGGGGGCTTTCCTACGAGCAGTACTTC	CASSPNRGLSYEQYF
TRBV7-9	once	TRBJ1-1	TRBD1	TGTGCCAGCAGCTTACCTCGGACAGGGAGGGACACTGAAGCTTTCTTT	CASSLPRTGRDTEAFF
TRBV5-1	many	TRBJ2-1	TRBD2	TGCGCCAGCAGCATTGACGGGACTATCAATGAGCAGTTCTTC	CASSIDGTINEQFF
TRBV29-1	many	TRBJ2-5	-	TGCAGCGTTCGGGTATCCGGGGGAGTTAACCAGTACTTC	CSVRVSGGVNQYF
TRBV9	few	TRBJ2-5	TRBD2	TGTGCCAGCAGCGTAGCGTCCGGGGATGGCGGGGGGGCCGGAGAGACCCAGTACTTC	CASSVASGDGGGAGETQYF
TRBV15	many	TRBJ2-1	-	TGTGCCACCAGCAGAGATCTGATAGGGATTAAGCTCTTC	CATSRDLIGIKLF
TRBV10-3	many	TRBJ2-6	-	TGTGCCATCAGTGAGTACAGGATCGGTGGGGCCAACGTCCTGACTTTC	CAISEYRIGGANVLTF
TRBV2	-	TRBJ2-5	-	TGTGCCAGCAGTGCCCAAGAGACCCAGTACTTC	CASSAQETQYF
TRBV11-2	-	TRBJ2-1	TRBD2	TGTGCCAGCAGCTTAGTAGTGGGCCTAGCGGCCTACAATGAGCAGTTCTTC	CASSLVVGLAAYNEQFF
TRBV5-1	many	TRBJ1-2	-	TGCGCCAGCAGCTTGGACGCCATATCTGGCTACACCTTC	CASSLDAISGYTF
TRBV27	-	TRBJ2-1	-	TGTGCCAGCAGTTTTTGGGGACGGGTTGTCGGCAATGAGCAGTTCTTC	CASSFWGRVVGNEQFF
TRBV7-2	many	TRBJ2-1	-	TGTGCCAGCAGCTTACTACAGGGCTCCTACAATGAGCAGTTCTTC	CASSLLQGSYNEQFF
TRBV7-3	many	TRBJ1-2	TRBD1	TGTGCCAGCAGCTCCAATGGACAGGGTGATGGCTACACCTTC	CASSSNGQGDGYTF